The 20 T cell receptor beta chains reported below all come from one sample, sequenced in a study of technical replicates of blood from several donors. Assay: immunoSEQ multiplex PCR; the TCRdb copy retains only in-frame clones and omits some. The sample has 55,000 to 75,000 clones, about 95% seen once. Specimen: PBMCs. These receptors all come from a human donor in good health. Some clones in this sample may be carry-over from other donors' samples.

This clone was counted a single time. The chain carries TRBV10-2 and TRBJ2-7; the match to TRBD1 covers 9 bases. The ends lost 6 bases at V and 5 bases at J; junction bases unmatched: 14. This CDR3 comprises 16 residues. Germline V gene data show CDR1 as WSHSY and CDR2 as SAAADI. CDR3 amino acids: CASSHPVGTGINEQYF. The CDR3 DNA sequence: TGCGCCAGCAGCCATCCCGTAGGGACAGGGATCAACGAGCAGTACTTC.

The chain combines TRBV5-8 with TRBJ1-1; D gene ambiguous. Between the trimmed V and J ends, which lost 1 base and 1 base, there was a span of 8 bases. CDR3 length: 14 amino acids. Germline V gene lookup returns CDR1 SGHTS and CDR2 YDEGEE. CDR3 nucleotide sequence: TGTGCCAGCAGCTTGAGACTTGCGAACACTGAAGCTTTCTTT. The encoded protein is CASSLRLANTEAFF.

V usage is TRBV5-1 and J usage is TRBJ2-7; D is perhaps TRBD2 (6 bases). There are 14 residues in the CDR3. Trimming removed 1 base from V and 2 bases from J, with 10 bases in between. Per germline, CDR1 SGHRS and CDR2 YFSETQ. CDR3 DNA: TGCGCCAGCAGCTTGAGTGCGGGGCCCTACGAGCAGTACTTC. Protein product: CASSLSAGPYEQYF.

The chain couples TRBV15 to TRBJ2-2; D is possibly TRBD1 (5 bases). Trimming took off 9 bases at V and 3 bases at J, with 14 bases between the two ends. This CDR3 region has 14 residues. CDR1 and CDR2 from the germline V gene are LNHNV and YYDKDF (reference sequence). The CDR3 reads CATEVAGYTGELFF. CDR3 nucleotide sequence: TGTGCCACGGAAGTGGCAGGGTACACCGGGGAGCTGTTTTTT.

This chain joins TRBV15 and TRBJ2-1; a possible D gene is TRBD2 (6 bases). The CDR3 contains 14 residues. The V and J ends lost 2 bases and 9 bases respectively, with 14 bases between them. Germline V gene lookup returns CDR1 LNHNV and CDR2 YYDKDF (reference sequence). For the CDR3, the DNA is TGTGCCACCAGCAGACCTAGCGTGGGCGGTGAGCAGTTCTTC. Its protein is CATSRPSVGGEQFF.

V is TRBV7-9 and J is TRBJ2-7, with TRBD1 identical over 9 bases. Trimming removed 2 bases from V and 7 bases from J; junction bases left unmatched: 6. Germline-derived CDR1 and CDR2 are SEHNR and FQNEAQ (reference sequence). CDR3 length: 14 amino acids. CDR3 DNA: TGTGCCAGCAGCTTAACAGGGGGCAAGGGGGAGCAGTACTTC. It yields the protein CASSLTGGKGEQYF.

This clone was seen at least ten times. Other DNA sequences of this sample code for an identical CDR3. The chain employs TRBV5-1 and TRBJ2-1, with 7 bases that match TRBD1. V lost 3 bases to trimming and J lost 3 bases; unmatched junction nucleotides: 3. Germline V gene lookup returns CDR1 SGHRS and CDR2 YFSETQ. The CDR3 spans 14 residues. The CDR3 DNA reads as TGCGCCAGCAGCTCCTCAGGGGGCTACAATGAGCAGTTCTTC. Its translation: CASSSSGGYNEQFF. The full variable domain, with the rest looked up from reference TRBV5-1 and TRBJ2-1, is KAGVTQTPRYLIKTRGQQVTLSCSPISGHRSVSWYQQTPGQGLQFLFEYFSETQRNKGNFPGRFSGRQFSNSRSEMNVSTLELGDSALYLCASSSSGGYNEQFFGPGTRLTVL.

J is TRBJ1-2 and V is TRBV19; no definite D call. CDR1 LNHDA and CDR2 SQIVND come from the germline V gene (reference sequence). This CDR3 contains 13 residues. The germline V and J ends were trimmed by 3 bases and 3 bases, with 8 bases remaining between them. CDR3 region: CASSILQHYGYTF. In DNA, the CDR3 is TGTGCCAGTAGTATCCTACAGCACTATGGCTACACCTTC.

The chain uses TRBV30 and TRBJ2-2; D is possibly TRBD2 (6 bases). Germline CDR1 is GTSNPN and CDR2 is SVGIG (reference sequence). V gave up 5 bases and J gave up 5 bases, with 15 bases separating them. This CDR3 region has 14 residues. In DNA form, the CDR3 reads TGTGCCTGGGGGGGGTCGGGTCGGACCGGGGAGCTGTTTTTT. It codes for CAWGGSGRTGELFF. Complete variable domain (other parts from reference TRBV30 and TRBJ2-2): SQTIHQWPATLVQPVGSPLSLECTVEGTSNPNLYWYRQAAGRGLQLLFYSVGIGQISSEVPQNLSASRPQDRQFILSSKKLLLSDSGFYLCAWGGSGRTGELFFGEGSRLTVL.

This sequence joins TRBV5-4 and TRBJ2-1; 11 bases agree with TRBD2. V trimming: 0 bases; J trimming: 5 bases; junction bases outside the gene matches: 4. The CDR3 sequence is 16 residues long. Germline assignment: CDR1 SGHNT and CDR2 YYREEE (reference sequence). CDR3 DNA sequence: TGTGCCAGCAGCTTGGATAGCGGGAGGGCCAACAATGAGCAGTTCTTC. Its translation: CASSLDSGRANNEQFF.

V is TRBV6-1 and J is TRBJ1-2; D possibly corresponds to TRBD1 (5 bases). The CDR3 consists of 14 residues. Trimming took 4 bases from V and 4 from J, leaving 13 bases between them. From germline, CDR1 is MNHNS and CDR2 SASEGT. In DNA, the CDR3 is TGTGCCAGCAGTGTGACAGTCTCTGGCTATGGCTACACCTTC. Residues: CASSVTVSGYGYTF.

The V and J genes are TRBV15 and TRBJ2-5; 9 nucleotides line up with TRBD2. This CDR3 comprises 14 residues. Per germline, CDR1 LNHNV and CDR2 YYDKDF (reference sequence). V shed 9 bases, J shed 1 base, and the junction held 6 bases outside the gene matches. For the CDR3, the DNA is TGTGCCACGCGGCGAGCGGGGGGCCAAGAGACCCAGTACTTC. As protein: CATRRAGGQETQYF.

This clone was seen a single time. The chain is built from TRBV7-3 and TRBJ1-1; 9 bases fit TRBD1. The CDR3 extends over 16 amino acids. Looked up from germline, CDR1 is SGHTA and CDR2 is FQGTGA. The ends lost 5 bases at V and 3 bases at J; junction bases unmatched: 10. Here the CDR3 reads CASSLQGAMRYTEAFF. In nucleotides, the CDR3 is TGTGCCAGCAGCCTACAGGGGGCGATGCGATACACTGAAGCTTTCTTT. The complete variable domain, with remaining parts taken from reference TRBV7-3 and TRBJ1-1, reads GAGVSQTPSNKVTEKGKYVELRCDPISGHTALYWYRQSLGQGPEFLIYFQGTGAADDSGLPNDRFFAVRPEGSVSTLKIQRTERGDSAVYLCASSLQGAMRYTEAFFGQGTRLTVV.

V is TRBV5-1 and J is TRBJ1-1; 9 nucleotides agree with TRBD1. Trimming removed 4 bases from V and 5 bases from J; junction bases left unmatched: 9. The germline V gene encodes CDR1 SGHRS and CDR2 YFSETQ. The CDR3 loop spans 15 amino acids. For the CDR3, the DNA is TGCGCCAGCAGCGGATTACAGGGGGCGAGAACTGAAGCTTTCTTT. Protein sequence: CASSGLQGARTEAFF.

This clone was detected only once. The chain employs TRBV5-1 and TRBJ2-5, with TRBD2 matching 7 bases. Per germline, CDR1 SGHRS and CDR2 YFSETQ. CDR3 length equals 16 residues. The V segment lost 0 bases and the J segment 4 bases; nucleotides outside the gene matches: 9. The CDR3 DNA follows: TGCGCCAGCAGCTTGGCGTCTAGCGGTTTGAGAGAGACCCAGTACTTC. Translated: CASSLASSGLRETQYF.

V is TRBV5-5 and J is TRBJ1-2; 9 bases fit TRBD1. Germline assignment: CDR1 SGHKS and CDR2 YYEKEE (reference sequence). This CDR3 is built from 17 residues. The junction had 19 bases not matched to a gene; V was cut back by 5 bases and J by 8 bases. In nucleotides, the CDR3 is TGTGCCAGCAGTATTCCGGGACAGGGTAATAGTTGGGAAGGCTACACCTTC. The encoded protein is CASSIPGQGNSWEGYTF.

The V and J genes are TRBV4-1 and TRBJ1-6, with 7 bases identical to TRBD1. The germline V gene encodes CDR1 MGHRA and CDR2 YSYEKL. The CDR3 runs to 16 residues. Losses at the gene ends were 3 bases for V and 0 bases for J; bases not matched to a gene: 2. The CDR3 spells CASSQRDSSYNSPLHF. The CDR3 DNA reads as TGCGCCAGCAGCCAGAGGGACAGCTCCTATAATTCACCCCTCCACTTT.

The chain is built from TRBV15 and TRBJ2-7; 8 positions match TRBD1. The CDR3 sequence is 16 residues long. J lost 1 base, V lost 0 bases, and 5 bases had no gene match. Germline V gene lookup returns CDR1 LNHNV and CDR2 YYDKDF (reference sequence). CDR3 sequence: CATSRDKTGVSYEQYF. The CDR3 DNA reads as TGTGCCACCAGCAGAGATAAGACAGGGGTATCCTACGAGCAGTACTTC. Filled out from reference TRBV15 and TRBJ2-7, the complete variable domain reads DAMVIQNPRYQVTQFGKPVTLSCSQTLNHNVMYWYQQKSSQAPKLLFHYYDKDFNNEADTPDNFQSRRPNTSFCFLDIRSPGLGDTAMYLCATSRDKTGVSYEQYFGPGTRLTVT.

A single count supports this clone. The genes are TRBV15 and TRBJ2-1, with 11 nucleotides matching TRBD2. CDR3 length: 16 amino acids. V lost 1 base and J lost 7; bases outside the gene matches: 6. From germline, CDR1 is LNHNV and CDR2 YYDKDF (reference sequence). This CDR3 is CATSRVGSGRGNEQFF. The DNA of the CDR3 is TGTGCCACCAGCAGAGTAGGTAGCGGGAGGGGGAATGAGCAGTTCTTC.

This rearrangement joins TRBV7-3 to TRBJ2-3, with 11 bases aligning to TRBD2. The CDR3 loop spans 16 amino acids. After removal of 6 bases from V and 4 bases from J, the junction contained 9 bases not matched to a gene. Germline V lookup: CDR1 SGHTA, CDR2 FQGTGA. Written as DNA, the CDR3 is TGTGCCAGCAGTGAGAAGGGACTAGCGGACGCAGATACGCAGTATTTT. This sequence encodes CASSEKGLADADTQYF. The full variable domain, in which reference TRBV7-3 and TRBJ2-3 provide the parts outside the CDR3, is GAGVSQTPSNKVTEKGKYVELRCDPISGHTALYWYRQSLGQGPEFLIYFQGTGAADDSGLPNDRFFAVRPEGSVSTLKIQRTERGDSAVYLCASSEKGLADADTQYFGPGTRLTVL.